This T cell receptor (beta chain) was recovered during a study of tumor-infiltrating lymphocytes in primary liver carcinoma. Study-level information: Each sample had roughly 3.65 to 8 million productive TCRbeta reads regardless of tissue type.

Unsorted bulk tissue of about 20-32 mg yielded co-extracted RNA and DNA. Germline V gene sequence: CDR1 MDHEN, CDR2 SYDVKM. This CDR3 contains 14 residues. The researchers produced TCR beta cDNA from around 500 ng total RNA with a constant-region primer. Nested multiplex PCR, run for three rounds with slightly modified ARM-PCR, yielded TCR beta libraries. Investigators reported that the first two PCR rounds, at 10 cycles each, used TRBV1-TRBV30 forward primers with a C-beta reverse primer. TCRdb reprocessed the multiplex PCR reads with MiXCR, giving one entry per CDR3 protein. The table records approximately 110,000 distinct CDR3 sequences, roughly 69% of them present only once. Concerning this clonotype: One end of the junction is discordant with germline, which a read error may explain.

This sequence joins TRBV28 and TRBJ2-5; D may be TRBD2 (5 bases). The clonotype comes from a woman aged 55-70 years with primary liver carcinoma and hepatitis B virus infection. Sequencing was carried out using liver tumor tissue from sampling region 1. The subset is: tumor region T1, superior pole. Here the CDR3 DNA reads TGTGCCAGCAGTTCTGGTGGGAGCCGAGAGATCCAGTACTTC. Protein: CASSSGGSREIQYF.